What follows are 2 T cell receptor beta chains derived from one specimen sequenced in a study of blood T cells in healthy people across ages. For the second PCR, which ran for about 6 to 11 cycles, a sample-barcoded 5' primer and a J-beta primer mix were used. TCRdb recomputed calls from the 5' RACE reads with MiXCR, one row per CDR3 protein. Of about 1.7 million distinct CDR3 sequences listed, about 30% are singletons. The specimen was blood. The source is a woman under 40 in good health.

This CDR3 reads CASSDRTASSYEQYF. In nucleotides, the CDR3 is TGTGCCAGCAGTGATCGGACGGCGAGCTCCTACGAGCAGTACTTC. The genes are TRBV12-3 or TRBV12-4 and TRBJ2-7, with no clear D. V shed 5 bases and J shed 0 bases, with 14 bases lying between them. The CDR3 loop spans 15 amino acids.

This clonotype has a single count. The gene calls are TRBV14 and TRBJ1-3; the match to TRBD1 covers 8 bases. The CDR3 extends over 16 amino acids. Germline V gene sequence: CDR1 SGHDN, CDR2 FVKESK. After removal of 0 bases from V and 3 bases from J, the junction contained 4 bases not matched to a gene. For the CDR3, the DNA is TGTGCCAGCAGCCAAGACCGGACAGGGATTGGAAACACCATATATTTT. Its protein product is CASSQDRTGIGNTIYF.